These 5 T cell receptor beta chains were sequenced from one sample in a study of cytomegalovirus exposure and HLA in healthy donors. The PCR contained 60 Vbeta and 13 Jbeta primers. Only in-frame clones appear in the TCRdb table, and some are missing; sequencing was by immunoSEQ multiplex PCR. Of approximately 140,000 clones in the sample, around 81% were seen once. Sequences were obtained from PBMCs. All receptors come from a man between 18 and 29 years old in good health and CMV-seronegative.

This sequence joins TRBV7-8 and TRBJ2-1, with 7 bases aligning to TRBD1. Trimming removed 5 bases from V and 8 bases from J; junction bases left unmatched: 9. The germline V gene has CDR1 SGHVS and CDR2 FQNEAQ. The CDR3 loop spans 14 amino acids. This CDR3 reads CASSPWTGNDEQFF. DNA of the CDR3: TGTGCCAGCAGCCCATGGACAGGTAACGATGAGCAGTTCTTC.

CDR3 nucleotide sequence: TGTGCCTGGAGTGTACGTCGGGAAGAGACCCAGTACTTC. It encodes CAWSVRREETQYF. The chain links TRBV30 to TRBJ2-5; D gene unclear. Trimming left V 0 bases short and J 3 bases short, with 8 bases between. CDR1 is GTSNPN and CDR2 is SVGIG in the germline V gene (reference sequence). CDR3 size: 13 residues.

The V call is TRBV7-9, the J call TRBJ2-1, with 11 bases lining up with TRBD1. Germline loops: CDR1 SEHNR, CDR2 FQNEAQ (reference sequence). After removal of 1 base from V and 12 bases from J, the junction contained 11 bases not matched to a gene. The CDR3 sequence is 16 residues long. The CDR3, as DNA: TGTGCCAGCAGCTTAGTGCAGGGACAGGGGGAGAAGGGGCAGTTCTTC. Translation: CASSLVQGQGEKGQFF.

The V call is TRBV7-4, the J call TRBJ1-1; tentative D call: TRBD1 (6 bases). The CDR3 is 17 amino acids. Germline V gene lookup returns CDR1 SGHVT and CDR2 SQSDAQ. V was cut by 1 base and J by 4 bases, with 19 bases left in between. The CDR3 is CASSLGFRGRSSTEAFF. CDR3 DNA: TGTGCCAGCAGCTTAGGGTTCAGGGGACGGAGTAGCACTGAAGCTTTCTTT.

The chain recombines TRBV2 with TRBJ1-2, with 7 bases fitting TRBD1. V lost 3 bases to trimming and J lost 8 bases; unmatched junction nucleotides: 6. The germline V gene encodes CDR1 SNHLY and CDR2 FYNNEI. The CDR3 sequence is 13 residues long. The CDR3 nucleotides are TGTGCCAGCAGTGACAGGGGGAGAGGGGGCTACACCTTC. Residues: CASSDRGRGGYTF.